This entry lists 29 T cell receptor beta chains sequenced from one sample in a study of blood T cell repertoires in COVID-19 (TCRdb year 2020). Libraries came from the immunoSEQ multiplex PCR assay. This is the immuneACCESS table as TCRdb keeps it, with only in-frame sequences that have V and J called. A part of the clones is gone; compared with another copy, unresolved V genes explain less than half, and the rest is unexplained. The sample profile shows about 59,000 clones; 79% of them were found once. Around 3.2% of the sample goes to the ten largest clones. Sequencing was performed on peripheral blood. These TCRs come from a man between 60 and 75 years old with acute or convalescent COVID-19.

This clone was seen only a few times. The V gene is TRBV28, the J gene TRBJ2-1; 9 bases match TRBD2. V dropped 2 bases and J dropped 4; count of bases not matched to a gene: 3. The CDR3 consists of 15 residues. The germline V gene has CDR1 MDHEN and CDR2 SYDVKM. The CDR3, as DNA: TGTGCCAGCAGTTTAAGCGGGAGGCCGTACAATGAGCAGTTCTTC. It is translated as CASSLSGRPYNEQFF.

V and J are TRBV29-1 and TRBJ1-1; a possible D gene is TRBD1 (6 bases). V gave up 7 bases and J gave up 5 bases, with 14 bases separating them. CDR1 SQVTM and CDR2 ANQGSEA come from the germline V gene. This CDR3 is built from 12 residues. CDR3 DNA: TGCAGCGCCTCACAGGGAGGGACTGAAGCTTTCTTT. Encoded protein: CSASQGGTEAFF. Based on the CDR3 plus reference TRBV29-1 and TRBJ1-1, the full variable domain is SAVISQKPSRDICQRGTSLTIQCQVDSQVTMMFWYRQQPGQSLTLIATANQGSEATYESGFVIDKFPISRPNLTFSTLTVSNMSPEDSSIYLCSASQGGTEAFFGQGTRLTVV.

The chain has TRBV4-3 and TRBJ2-1, with 9 bases aligning to TRBD2. The CDR3 is 17 residues long. The trim removed 0 bases at V and 1 base at J, leaving 4 bases unmatched. Germline CDR1 reads LGHNA; CDR2 reads YSLEER. This chain's CDR3 is CASSQDRAGGSYNEQFF. CDR3 in DNA: TGCGCCAGCAGCCAAGATAGAGCGGGAGGATCCTACAATGAGCAGTTCTTC.

The table lists this clone with a count of one. This chain's CDR3 is CASTPVAGVRNEQFF. CDR3 nucleotide sequence: TGCGCCAGCACCCCGGTAGCGGGAGTACGCAATGAGCAGTTCTTC. The chain carries TRBV5-1 and TRBJ2-1; TRBD2 agrees at 9 bases. CDR3 length equals 15 residues. Trimming cost V 6 bases and J 6 bases; bases outside gene matches: 10. Per germline, CDR1 SGHRS and CDR2 YFSETQ.

V gene TRBV9 combines with J gene TRBJ2-5; TRBD1 might be the D (8 bases). The CDR3 has 16 amino acids. Germline V CDR1 and CDR2: SGDLS, YYNGEE. V shed 3 bases and J shed 3 bases, with 18 bases lying between them. The CDR3 DNA is TGTGCCAGCAGCGCGGTGACAGGGGAGGGGGAAGAGACCCAGTACTTC. It encodes CASSAVTGEGEETQYF.

This chain uses TRBV7-8 with TRBJ1-2; 10 bases are a match to TRBD1. The CDR3 totals 13 residues. The V gene's germline CDR1 is SGHVS and CDR2 FQNEAQ. The trim removed 5 bases at V and 8 bases at J, leaving 5 bases unmatched. The CDR3 region has the DNA TGTGCCAGCAGCCCTAGGACAGGGGGAGGCTACACCTTC. Translating gives CASSPRTGGGYTF.

J is TRBJ1-5 and V is TRBV7-8; D call uncertain. CDR3 length equals 16 residues. Germline V gene data show CDR1 as SGHVS and CDR2 as FQNEAQ. Trimming pared 5 bases from V and 0 bases from J, leaving 14 bases between. CDR3: CASSPQRGYSNQPQHF. The CDR3 DNA reads TGTGCCAGCAGCCCCCAACGGGGTTATAGCAATCAGCCCCAGCATTTT.

This clone turned up a few times. V gene TRBV6-5 combines with J gene TRBJ1-5; D gene ambiguous. CDR1 and CDR2 (germline): MNHEY, SVGAGI. The V end lost 8 bases, the J end lost 0 bases, and 11 bases lay between the germline ends. The CDR3 sequence is 14 residues long. The CDR3 here is CASGRPYSNQPQHF. The CDR3 nucleotides read TGTGCCAGCGGCAGGCCCTATAGCAATCAGCCCCAGCATTTT.

This clone was detected ten times or more. The genes are TRBV5-1 and TRBJ2-4; 7 bases line up with TRBD1. The germline V gene encodes CDR1 SGHRS and CDR2 YFSETQ. The CDR3 length is 13 residues. J gave up 9 bases and V 5 bases, and 8 bases lay outside the gene matches. The CDR3, as DNA: TGCGCCAGCAGTGTGACAGGGTCCGGCATTCAGTACTTC. Its protein is CASSVTGSGIQYF.

This clone was recorded a few times. The chain has TRBV6-5 and TRBJ1-1; 7 positions match TRBD1. V lost 8 bases, J lost 10 bases, and 13 bases stayed unmatched. CDR3 length equals 13 residues. Germline CDR1 is MNHEY and CDR2 is SVGAGI. CDR3 residues: CASPGQSYPGAFF. CDR3 nucleotide sequence: TGTGCCAGCCCGGGACAGTCTTACCCTGGAGCTTTCTTT.

The V gene is TRBV4-1, the J gene TRBJ2-6; D remains ambiguous. Trimming pared 0 bases from V and 1 base from J, leaving 13 bases between. Germline CDR1 MGHRA, CDR2 YSYEKL. This CDR3 contains 18 residues. CDR3 region: CASSQESRRVSGANVLTF. Written as DNA, the CDR3 is TGCGCCAGCAGCCAAGAGTCCCGACGGGTTTCTGGGGCCAACGTCCTGACTTTC.

The V call is TRBV25-1, the J call TRBJ2-2; no reliable D call. Trimming removed 7 bases at V and 3 bases at J, with 6 bases between. This CDR3 contains 12 residues. The germline CDR1 and CDR2 sequences are MGHDK and SYGVNS. The DNA of the CDR3 is TGTGCCAGCACTCTACACACCGGGGAGCTGTTTTTT. Its translation: CASTLHTGELFF.

This chain joins TRBV12-3 or TRBV12-4 and TRBJ1-6, with D uncertain. The CDR3 contains 13 residues. V was pared by 2 bases and J by 8 bases, with 7 bases between. CDR3: CASSLWSYSPLHF. The CDR3 DNA reads as TGTGCCAGCAGTTTATGGAGTTATTCACCCCTCCACTTT.

The V and J genes are TRBV5-4 and TRBJ1-2; D not certain. CDR1 and CDR2 (germline): SGHNT, YYREEE (reference sequence). There are 14 residues in the CDR3. V was pared by 4 bases and J by 8 bases, with 18 bases between. The CDR3 DNA reads TGTGCCAGCAGCAATCTTCTCTCTCTCGGGGGCTACACCTTC. This codes for CASSNLLSLGGYTF.

This chain links TRBV3-1 (or the pseudogene TRBV3-2) with TRBJ1-1, with 10 bases that match TRBD1. The CDR3 totals 14 residues. Germline-derived CDR1 and CDR2 are LGHDT and YNNKEL (reference sequence). V was clipped by 4 bases and J by 5 bases; unmatched bases: 4. The CDR3 is CASSRGTGVTEAFF. The DNA of the CDR3 is TGTGCCAGCAGCCGAGGGACAGGGGTAACTGAAGCTTTCTTT.

This sequence joins TRBV19 and TRBJ1-2; D gene ambiguous. V lost 4 bases and J lost 7, with 16 bases in between. CDR1 is LNHDA, CDR2 SQIVND, per germline (reference sequence). This CDR3 comprises 14 residues. The DNA for the CDR3 is TGTGCCAGTAGTACGGTTACCCGAGGAGGTGGCTACACCTTC. Protein sequence: CASSTVTRGGGYTF.

The rearrangement links TRBV11-2 to TRBJ2-7; 7 bases align to TRBD1. Per the germline V gene, CDR1 is SGHAT and CDR2 is FQNNGV. CDR3 length: 14 amino acids. With V trimmed by 5 bases and J by 5 bases, 9 bases remained unmatched. CDR3 in amino acids: CASSPGTAKDEQYF. CDR3 nucleotide sequence: TGTGCCAGCAGCCCCGGGACAGCTAAGGACGAGCAGTACTTC.

This clone was seen once. This rearrangement joins TRBV5-4 to TRBJ2-2; the D is unclear. V lost 4 bases, J lost 4 bases, and 5 bases lay in between. The germline V gene has CDR1 SGHNT and CDR2 YYREEE (reference sequence). The CDR3 runs to 12 residues. The CDR3 DNA follows: TGTGCCAGCAGCCTCCCCACCGGGGAGCTGTTTTTT. As protein: CASSLPTGELFF.

The chain recombines TRBV24-1 with TRBJ2-1, with TRBD2 as a possible D gene (6 bases). The CDR3 contains 16 residues. V was shortened by 4 bases and J by 3 bases, with 15 bases between the two germline ends. Per the germline V gene, CDR1 is KGHDR and CDR2 is SFDVKD. CDR3 nucleotides: TGTGCCACCAGTGACCCGGGAGCAGTGGGCTACAATGAGCAGTTCTTC. This codes for CATSDPGAVGYNEQFF.

This clone was counted only a few times. This chain uses TRBV19 with TRBJ1-5; 9 nucleotides match TRBD1. Germline V gene lookup returns CDR1 LNHDA and CDR2 SQIVND (reference sequence). The length of the CDR3 is 15 residues. J gave up 9 bases and V 5 bases, and 11 bases lay outside the gene matches. CDR3 loop: CASSSSGQGRAPQHF. The CDR3 nucleotides are TGTGCCAGTAGTTCATCGGGACAGGGTAGAGCGCCCCAGCATTTT.

This chain joins TRBV3-1 (or the pseudogene TRBV3-2) and TRBJ1-2, with 10 bases fitting TRBD1. Germline loops: CDR1 LGHDT, CDR2 YNNKEL (reference sequence). With 3 bases clipped from V and 3 bases from J, the junction kept 1 base outside the gene matches. The CDR3 covers 14 residues. Here the CDR3 reads CASSHGTGDYGYTF. CDR3 nucleotides: TGTGCCAGCAGCCACGGGACAGGGGACTATGGCTACACCTTC.

The chain joins TRBV28 to TRBJ2-1; possible D gene TRBD2, 6 bases. This CDR3 spans 14 amino acids. With 7 bases removed from V and 8 bases from J, the gap between germline ends came to 18 bases. Per the germline V gene, CDR1 is MDHEN and CDR2 is SYDVKM. This CDR3 is CASKTSSPGDEQFF. CDR3 coding DNA: TGTGCCAGCAAAACTAGCTCCCCTGGCGATGAGCAGTTCTTC.

This sequence joins TRBV28 and TRBJ1-6; perhaps TRBD1 as D (5 bases). CDR1 is MDHEN, CDR2 SYDVKM, per germline. This CDR3 has 14 residues. Trimming took off 2 bases at V and 10 bases at J, with 12 bases between the two ends. CDR3 residues: CASSLRGGRSPLHF. CDR3 in DNA: TGTGCCAGCAGTTTACGCGGGGGGAGATCACCCCTCCACTTT.

This chain links TRBV4-2 with TRBJ2-5; 8 bases are a match to TRBD1. CDR1 is LGHNA and CDR2 is YNFKEQ in the germline V gene. The CDR3 loop spans 16 amino acids. With 1 base clipped from V and 5 bases from J, the junction kept 9 bases outside the gene matches. This chain's CDR3 is CASSQGGQGAGETQYF. DNA for the CDR3: TGTGCCAGCAGCCAAGGAGGACAGGGAGCCGGGGAGACCCAGTACTTC.

J is TRBJ2-1 and V is TRBV7-3; 9 bases line up with TRBD2. There are 16 residues in the CDR3. J lost 1 base, V lost 5 bases, and 6 bases had no gene match. Per the germline V gene, CDR1 is SGHTA and CDR2 is FQGTGA. The CDR3 region is CASSPNSGGSYNEQFF. CDR3 coding DNA: TGTGCCAGCAGCCCCAACAGCGGGGGGTCCTACAATGAGCAGTTCTTC. The variable domain in full, with the rest retrieved from reference TRBV7-3 and TRBJ2-1, is GAGVSQTPSNKVTEKGKYVELRCDPISGHTALYWYRQSLGQGPEFLIYFQGTGAADDSGLPNDRFFAVRPEGSVSTLKIQRTERGDSAVYLCASSPNSGGSYNEQFFGPGTRLTVL.

The V and J genes are TRBV19 and TRBJ1-2, with no clear D. The length of the CDR3 is 15 residues. CDR1 is LNHDA, CDR2 SQIVND, per germline (reference sequence). The V end lost 5 bases, the J end lost 8 bases, and 21 bases lay between the germline ends. The DNA for the CDR3 is TGTGCCAGTAGTGAGATCGGGGTTACCCCGGCGGGCTACACCTTC. This translates into CASSEIGVTPAGYTF.

The rearrangement joins TRBV7-2 to TRBJ2-7, with TRBD1 matching over 8 bases. From germline, CDR1 is SGHTA and CDR2 FQGNSA. With 5 bases clipped from V and 1 base from J, the junction kept 10 bases outside the gene matches. This CDR3 is built from 16 residues. The CDR3 sequence is CASSPSRDRFSYEQYF. CDR3 DNA: TGTGCCAGCAGCCCCTCCCGGGACAGGTTTTCCTACGAGCAGTACTTC.

J is TRBJ2-7 and V is TRBV28; a possible D gene is TRBD2 (6 bases). Germline CDR1 MDHEN, CDR2 SYDVKM. V shed 2 bases and J shed 1 base, with 9 bases lying between them. CDR3 length: 14 residues. The CDR3 loop is CASSLQRVSYEQYF. As DNA, the CDR3 is TGTGCCAGCAGTTTACAGCGGGTATCCTACGAGCAGTACTTC. The complete variable domain, with remaining parts taken from reference TRBV28 and TRBJ2-7, reads DVKVTQSSRYLVKRTGEKVFLECVQDMDHENMFWYRQDPGLGLRLIYFSYDVKMKEKGDIPEGYSVSREKKERFSLILESASTNQTSMYLCASSLQRVSYEQYFGPGTRLTVT.

This clone was counted once. CDR3 loop: CASSRADYYEQYF. The DNA for the CDR3 is TGTGCCAGCAGTCGAGCGGACTACTACGAGCAGTACTTC. The rearrangement links TRBV11-2 to TRBJ2-7; maybe TRBD2 (6 bases). The CDR3 contains 13 residues. Germline loops: CDR1 SGHAT, CDR2 FQNNGV. The V end lost 6 bases, the J end lost 3 bases, and 12 bases lay between the germline ends.